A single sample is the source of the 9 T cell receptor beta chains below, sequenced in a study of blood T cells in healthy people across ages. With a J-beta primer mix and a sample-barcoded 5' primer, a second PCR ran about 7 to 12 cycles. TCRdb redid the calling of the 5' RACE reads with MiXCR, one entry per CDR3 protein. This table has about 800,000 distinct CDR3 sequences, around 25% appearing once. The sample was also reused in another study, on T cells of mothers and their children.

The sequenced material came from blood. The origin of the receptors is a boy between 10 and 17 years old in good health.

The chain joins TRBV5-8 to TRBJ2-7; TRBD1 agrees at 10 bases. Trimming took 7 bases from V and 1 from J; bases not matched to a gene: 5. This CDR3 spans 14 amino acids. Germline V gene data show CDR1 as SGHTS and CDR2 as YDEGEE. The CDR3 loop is CASEGQGISYEQYF. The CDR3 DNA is TGTGCCAGCGAGGGACAGGGGATTTCCTACGAGCAGTACTTC.

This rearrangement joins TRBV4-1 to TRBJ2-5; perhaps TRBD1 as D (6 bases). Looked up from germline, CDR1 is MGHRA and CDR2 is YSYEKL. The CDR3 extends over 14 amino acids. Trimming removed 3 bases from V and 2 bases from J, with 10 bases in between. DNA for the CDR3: TGCGCCAGCAGCCATGTGACAGGACAAGAGACCCAGTACTTC. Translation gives CASSHVTGQETQYF.

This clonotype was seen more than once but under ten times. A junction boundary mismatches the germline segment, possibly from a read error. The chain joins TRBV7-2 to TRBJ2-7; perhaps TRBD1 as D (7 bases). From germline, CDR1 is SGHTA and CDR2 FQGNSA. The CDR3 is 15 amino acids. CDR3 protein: CASSYSGGTSYEQYF. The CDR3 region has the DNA TGTGCCAGCAGCTATTCAGGGGGGACCTCCTACGAGCAATACTTC.

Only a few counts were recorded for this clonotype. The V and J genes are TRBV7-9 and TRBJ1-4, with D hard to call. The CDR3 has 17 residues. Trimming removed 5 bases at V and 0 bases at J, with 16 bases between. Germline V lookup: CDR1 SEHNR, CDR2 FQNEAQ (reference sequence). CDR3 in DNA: TGTGCCAGCAGCCCACCCCCGACCGGCCCAACTAATGAAAAACTGTTTTTT. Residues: CASSPPPTGPTNEKLFF.

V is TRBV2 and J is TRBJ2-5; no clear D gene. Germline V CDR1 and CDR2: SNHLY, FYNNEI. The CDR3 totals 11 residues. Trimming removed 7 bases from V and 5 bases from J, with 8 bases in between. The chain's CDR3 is CASIRVETQYF. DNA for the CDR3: TGTGCCAGCATCCGGGTGGAGACCCAGTACTTC.

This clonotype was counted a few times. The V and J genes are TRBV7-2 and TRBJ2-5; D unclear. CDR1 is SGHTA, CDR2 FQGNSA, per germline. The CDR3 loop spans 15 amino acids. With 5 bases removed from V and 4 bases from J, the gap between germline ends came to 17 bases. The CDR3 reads CASSQETKVGETQYF. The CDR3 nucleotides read TGTGCCAGCAGCCAAGAGACAAAGGTGGGAGAGACCCAGTACTTC.

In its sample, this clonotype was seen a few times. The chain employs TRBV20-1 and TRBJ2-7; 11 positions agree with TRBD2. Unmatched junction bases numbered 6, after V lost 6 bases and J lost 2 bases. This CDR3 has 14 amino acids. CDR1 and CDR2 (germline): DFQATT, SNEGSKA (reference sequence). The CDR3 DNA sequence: TGCAGTGCCGCGGGACTAGCGGCAGCCTACGAGCAGTACTTC. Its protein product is CSAAGLAAAYEQYF.

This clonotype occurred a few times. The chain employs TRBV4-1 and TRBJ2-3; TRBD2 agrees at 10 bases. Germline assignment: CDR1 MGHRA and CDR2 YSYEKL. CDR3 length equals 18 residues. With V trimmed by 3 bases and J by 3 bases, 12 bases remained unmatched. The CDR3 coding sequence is TGCGCCAGCAGCCATAGTGCCGGGACTAGCGTATCGACAGATACGCAGTATTTT. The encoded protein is CASSHSAGTSVSTDTQYF.

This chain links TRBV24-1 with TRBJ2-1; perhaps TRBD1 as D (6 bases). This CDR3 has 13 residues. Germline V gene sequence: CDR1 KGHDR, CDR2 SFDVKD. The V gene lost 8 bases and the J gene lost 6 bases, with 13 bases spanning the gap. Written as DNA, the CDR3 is TGTGCCACCACCAATGAAGGGGGCAATGAGCAGTTCTTC. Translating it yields CATTNEGGNEQFF.